Shown below are 4 T cell receptor beta chains from a single sample sequenced in a study of shared clonotypes between healthy human individuals (dated by TCRdb to the early 2020s). The library was prepared using the immunoSEQ multiplex PCR assay. In its TCRdb copy, this immuneACCESS table keeps in-frame sequences only and misses some clones. Where compared with another copy, unresolved V genes explain less than half of these, and the others have no known cause. Recorded for this sample are about a million clones; 60% to 80% of them occurred a single time. The ten largest account for about 1.5% of the sample. Sequencing used memory CD4+ T cells sorted from blood. The cell subset or site label for this specimen denotes: CD45RA-negative fraction. The receptors here all came from a man between 18 and 35 years old in good health.

The V gene is TRBV30, the J gene TRBJ2-7; unclear D gene. The V gene lost 3 bases and the J gene lost 0 bases, with 9 bases spanning the gap. The CDR3 contains 13 residues. From germline, CDR1 is GTSNPN and CDR2 SVGIG (reference sequence). The DNA of the CDR3 is TGTGCCTGGAGGCGGTCGAGCTCCTACGAGCAGTACTTC. This gives the protein CAWRRSSSYEQYF.

The chain recombines TRBV19 with TRBJ1-1, with no clear D. Trimming stripped 2 bases from V and 4 bases from J, with 14 bases between. CDR1 and CDR2 (germline): LNHDA, SQIVND (reference sequence). This CDR3 contains 15 residues. In DNA, the CDR3 is TGTGCCAGTAGTATAAGGAGTATACAGTTCACTGAAGCTTTCTTT. It codes for CASSIRSIQFTEAFF.

This clone was observed a handful of times. The chain uses TRBV10-1 and TRBJ1-2; D unresolved. CDR1 is WNHNN and CDR2 is SYGVQD in the germline V gene (reference sequence). The germline V and J ends were trimmed by 2 bases and 6 bases, with 10 bases remaining between them. This CDR3 is built from 13 residues. The CDR3 DNA sequence: TGCGCCAGCAGTGAGAGAAGACATGATGGCTACACCTTC. It codes for CASSERRHDGYTF.

The count of this clone is one. The chain links TRBV6-6 to TRBJ1-5, with D tentatively TRBD1 (6 bases). The germline CDR1 and CDR2 sequences are MNHNY and SVGAGI (reference sequence). Trimming left V 6 bases short and J 9 bases short, with 18 bases between. The CDR3 extends over 14 amino acids. The CDR3 region has the DNA TGTGCCAGCAGCAGAGGGGGGGAAAGTACGCCCCAGCATTTT. It codes for CASSRGGESTPQHF.